Following are 18 T cell receptor beta chains from one sample sequenced in a study of blood T cell repertoires in COVID-19. Profiling relied on immunoSEQ multiplex PCR, and the TCRdb table lists in-frame clones only, not all of them. The repertoire holds about 100,000 clones, about 82% seen once, with 13% in the top ten. Sequencing input: peripheral blood. Receptors were obtained from a man aged 45-60 years with active or convalescent COVID-19.

The chain joins TRBV7-3 to TRBJ2-1; 10 bases agree with TRBD1. CDR3 size: 15 residues. V trimming: 3 bases; J trimming: 2 bases; junction bases outside the gene matches: 1. Germline V gene sequence: CDR1 SGHTA, CDR2 FQGTGA. The CDR3, as DNA: TGTGCCAGCAGCTTCGACAGGGGGCCCTACAATGAGCAGTTCTTC. Translated, it gives CASSFDRGPYNEQFF.

This clone has just one count. This chain joins TRBV5-4 and TRBJ2-7; 7 bases match TRBD2. Germline V lookup: CDR1 SGHNT, CDR2 YYREEE (reference sequence). Trimming took 4 bases from V and 5 from J; bases not matched to a gene: 15. The CDR3 covers 16 residues. This chain's CDR3 is CASSNKTSATSDEQYF. CDR3 DNA: TGTGCCAGCAGCAATAAAACTAGCGCAACTTCGGACGAGCAGTACTTC.

The chain carries TRBV4-2 and TRBJ2-3; 7 bases line up with TRBD2. Germline V gene lookup returns CDR1 LGHNA and CDR2 YNFKEQ. J was trimmed by 0 bases and V by 3 bases; bases with no gene match: 15. CDR3 size: 19 residues. The CDR3 region has the DNA TGTGCCAGCAGCCACGGCCGGGGTGCGGGAGCAGCTAGCACAGATACGCAGTATTTT. Its translation is CASSHGRGAGAASTDTQYF.

The rearrangement uses TRBV5-8 and TRBJ1-6; unclear D gene. CDR1 and CDR2 from the germline V gene are SGHTS and YDEGEE. Trimming took off 0 bases at V and 7 bases at J, with 11 bases between the two ends. The CDR3 contains 15 residues. Written as DNA, the CDR3 is TGTGCCAGCAGCTTGGGACGGAGATCGAATTCACCCCTCCACTTT. Its protein product is CASSLGRRSNSPLHF.

The rearrangement joins TRBV5-8 to TRBJ2-3; TRBD1 might be the D (5 bases). CDR3 size: 14 residues. Per germline, CDR1 SGHTS and CDR2 YDEGEE. Trimming shortened V by 0 bases and J by 2 bases, and 7 bases separated the two germline ends. The DNA for the CDR3 is TGTGCCAGCAGCTTGGGGGGCAACACAGATACGCAGTATTTT. Its protein is CASSLGGNTDTQYF.

This rearrangement joins TRBV11-2 to TRBJ2-2; TRBD2 might be the D (5 bases). This CDR3 spans 15 amino acids. Germline lookup yields CDR1 SGHAT and CDR2 FQNNGV. The V end was cut by 0 bases, the J end by 1 base, with 6 bases between. In nucleotides, the CDR3 is TGTGCCAGCAGCTTAGAAAGCGGGAACACCGGGGAGCTGTTTTTT. This gives the protein CASSLESGNTGELFF.

The chain recombines TRBV6-2 or TRBV6-3 with TRBJ2-4; perhaps TRBD1 as D (6 bases). The V gene lost 6 bases and the J gene lost 2 bases, with 11 bases spanning the gap. The germline gives CDR1 MNHEY, CDR2 SVGEGT. The CDR3 length is 14 residues. CDR3 loop: CASSDTGTKNIQYF. CDR3 DNA sequence: TGTGCCAGCAGCGATACAGGGACCAAAAACATTCAGTACTTC.

The rearrangement joins TRBV2 to TRBJ1-4, with 9 bases matching TRBD1. This CDR3 region has 14 residues. J was trimmed by 5 bases and V by 8 bases; bases with no gene match: 6. CDR1 and CDR2 from the germline V gene are SNHLY and FYNNEI. The CDR3 region is CASLWGQGNEKLFF. In DNA, the CDR3 is TGTGCCAGCCTGTGGGGACAGGGAAATGAAAAACTGTTTTTT.

The chain is built from TRBV5-1 and TRBJ1-1; D gene uncertain. V was clipped by 0 bases and J by 3 bases, with 12 bases between them. Germline values: CDR1 SGHRS, CDR2 YFSETQ. The CDR3 extends over 15 amino acids. CDR3 DNA sequence: TGCGCCAGCAGCTTGGAAGGTGGAGTGGACACTGAAGCTTTCTTT. Its protein product is CASSLEGGVDTEAFF.

The rearrangement joins TRBV7-9 to TRBJ1-2, with TRBD1 identical over 12 bases. This CDR3 is built from 15 residues. V shed 5 bases, J shed 3 bases, and the junction held 4 bases outside the gene matches. Looked up from germline, CDR1 is SEHNR and CDR2 is FQNEAQ (reference sequence). CDR3 nucleotide sequence: TGTGCCAGCAGCGCGGGACAGGGGGCTTACTATGGCTACACCTTC. It encodes CASSAGQGAYYGYTF. Combining the CDR3 with reference TRBV7-9 and TRBJ1-2 gives the whole variable domain DTGVSQNPRHKITKRGQNVTFRCDPISEHNRLYWYRQTLGQGPEFLTYFQNEAQLEKSRLLSDRFSAERPKGSFSTLEIQRTEQGDSAMYLCASSAGQGAYYGYTFGSGTRLTVV.

CDR3 region: CASSTGLQISYEQYF. In nucleotides, the CDR3 is TGTGCCAGCAGTACGGGACTGCAGATATCCTACGAGCAGTACTTC. The genes are TRBV6-5 and TRBJ2-7; a possible D gene is TRBD2 (6 bases). The germline V gene has CDR1 MNHEY and CDR2 SVGAGI. The CDR3 has 15 amino acids. V was pared by 5 bases and J by 1 base, with 15 bases between.

This clone came up once. The V and J genes are TRBV5-5 and TRBJ2-7; TRBD2 might be the D (6 bases). Germline V gene lookup returns CDR1 SGHKS and CDR2 YYEKEE (reference sequence). The CDR3 length is 14 residues. Trimming pared 4 bases from V and 6 bases from J, leaving 17 bases between. The chain's CDR3 is CASSVTSIPREQYF. In DNA, the CDR3 is TGTGCCAGCAGCGTCACTAGCATCCCACGCGAGCAGTACTTC.

The chain links TRBV5-6 to TRBJ1-2; the match to TRBD1 covers 7 bases. V was pared by 4 bases and J by 5 bases, with 5 bases of the junction left unmatched. The CDR3 covers 13 residues. The germline V gene encodes CDR1 SGHDT and CDR2 YYEEEE. The CDR3 region is CASSPGTEYGYTF. The CDR3 nucleotides read TGTGCCAGCAGCCCGGGGACAGAATATGGCTACACCTTC.

In DNA form, the CDR3 reads TGCGCCAGCAGCTTGGCAGGGGGCTCCTACGAGCAGTACTTC. Encoded protein: CASSLAGGSYEQYF. This chain joins TRBV5-1 and TRBJ2-7; TRBD1 matches 7 bases. The CDR3 has 14 amino acids. The V segment lost 0 bases and the J segment 0 bases; nucleotides outside the gene matches: 0. The V gene's germline CDR1 is SGHRS and CDR2 YFSETQ.

The rearrangement joins TRBV6-5 to TRBJ2-2; D perhaps matches TRBD1 (5 bases). The germline V gene encodes CDR1 MNHEY and CDR2 SVGAGI. The CDR3 consists of 16 residues. V was pared by 4 bases and J by 3 bases, with 15 bases between. The chain's CDR3 is CASSSPVGQDTGELFF. CDR3 nucleotide sequence: TGTGCCAGCAGTTCCCCCGTGGGGCAAGACACCGGGGAGCTGTTTTTT.

This sequence joins TRBV10-2 and TRBJ2-7; a possible D gene is TRBD1 (5 bases). The CDR3 loop spans 15 amino acids. CDR1 and CDR2 (germline): WSHSY, SAAADI. The germline V and J ends were trimmed by 10 bases and 4 bases, with 23 bases remaining between them. The CDR3 loop is CATASDTLPYYEQYF. CDR3 DNA: TGCGCCACCGCTTCGGACACCCTTCCTTATTACGAGCAGTACTTC.

This clone has only one observation. V gene TRBV4-1 combines with J gene TRBJ1-2, with TRBD1 identical over 7 bases. The CDR3 has 19 amino acids. CDR1 is MGHRA and CDR2 is YSYEKL in the germline V gene. Trimming removed 2 bases from V and 1 base from J; junction bases left unmatched: 16. Here the CDR3 DNA reads TGCGCCAGCAGCCAACCTCTTGACAGGGTCTTCTTCGGTAACTATGGCTACACCTTC. This translates into CASSQPLDRVFFGNYGYTF.

J is TRBJ2-1 and V is TRBV2, with no clear D. The CDR3 totals 13 residues. Trimming cost V 3 bases and J 5 bases, with 8 bases left between them. The germline CDR1 and CDR2 sequences are SNHLY and FYNNEI. The CDR3: CASSDGLDNEQFF. The CDR3 DNA reads TGTGCCAGCAGTGATGGTCTAGACAATGAGCAGTTCTTC.